Below are 8 T cell receptor beta chains sequenced from a single sample in a study of vaccination effects on CD4 cells after COVID-19. Viral peptide pool expansion of antigen-specific CD4+ T cells preceded sequencing in the ViraFEST assay. A 10-day culture period preceded the isolation of CD4+ T cells. According to the study, vaccine recipients showed no prior SARS-CoV-2 infection and negative nucleocapsid antibodies. TCRdb keeps only in-frame clones here, not all; method: immunoSEQ multiplex PCR. The repertoire holds around 71,000 clones, with approximately 72% as singletons. Antigens of these TCRs are unknown. The sequencing here drew on CD4+ T cells from PBMCs cultured with HCoV-OC43 spike peptides, taken before COVID-19 vaccination. Subset described: HCoV-OC43 spike overlapping peptide pool stimulation. The receptors derive from a human donor who received a COVID-19 vaccine.

This chain joins TRBV7-3 and TRBJ2-1; 14 bases fit TRBD2. The CDR3 spans 16 residues. Germline CDR1 reads SGHTA; CDR2 reads FQGTGA. The trim removed 7 bases at V and 4 bases at J, leaving 6 bases unmatched. The chain's CDR3 is CASTQTSGGGYNEQFF. The CDR3 DNA follows: TGTGCCAGCACCCAGACTAGCGGGGGGGGTTACAATGAGCAGTTCTTC.

The V call is TRBV7-2, the J call TRBJ2-1; perhaps D is TRBD1 or TRBD2 (7 bases each). CDR3 length equals 15 residues. Trimming removed 6 bases at V and 1 base at J, with 13 bases between. Looked up from germline, CDR1 is SGHTA and CDR2 is FQGNSA. The CDR3 bases are TGTGCCAGCAGATACAGGGGAGGGTCCTACAATGAGCAGTTCTTC. It encodes CASRYRGGSYNEQFF.

The rearrangement links TRBV29-1 to TRBJ1-2; D is unresolved. CDR3 length equals 13 residues. CDR1 is SQVTM, CDR2 ANQGSEA, per germline. Trimming pared 0 bases from V and 9 bases from J, leaving 14 bases between. CDR3 amino acids: CSVEDQVKKSYTF. The CDR3 coding sequence is TGCAGCGTTGAAGATCAAGTAAAAAAAAGCTACACCTTC.

The rearrangement links TRBV10-1 to TRBJ2-2; D remains ambiguous. The CDR3 totals 15 residues. Germline CDR1 reads WNHNN; CDR2 reads SYGVQD (reference sequence). Trimming stripped 0 bases from V and 4 bases from J, with 9 bases between. Here the CDR3 reads CASSESAFGTGELFF. The CDR3 DNA is TGCGCCAGCAGTGAGTCGGCCTTTGGCACCGGGGAGCTGTTTTTT.

The chain recombines TRBV19 with TRBJ1-6; 9 bases agree with TRBD1. After removal of 6 bases from V and 10 bases from J, the junction contained 7 bases not matched to a gene. Germline V gene sequence: CDR1 LNHDA, CDR2 SQIVND (reference sequence). The CDR3 loop spans 14 amino acids. In DNA form, the CDR3 reads TGTGCCAGTAGCCGGGACAGGGCGGACTCACCCCTCCACTTT. This sequence encodes CASSRDRADSPLHF.

In its sample, this clone was seen a few times. The V call is TRBV6-4, the J call TRBJ1-5; the D is unclear. Deletions cut 6 bases from V and 3 bases from J, with 9 bases between. The CDR3 loop spans 13 amino acids. Per the germline V gene, CDR1 is MRHNA and CDR2 is SNTAGT. For the CDR3, the DNA is TGTGCCAGCAGCGCAACCAACAATCAGCCCCAGCATTTT. This encodes CASSATNNQPQHF.

The J gene is TRBJ1-5, the V gene TRBV19; 7 bases fit TRBD1. This CDR3 contains 15 residues. Germline V gene sequence: CDR1 LNHDA, CDR2 SQIVND (reference sequence). J lost 6 bases, V lost 2 bases, and 7 bases had no gene match. CDR3 DNA: TGTGCCAGTAGTATATCCAGACAGGGAGCTCAGCCCCAGCATTTT. Protein product: CASSISRQGAQPQHF.

CDR3 bases: TGTGCCAGCACCCGGGGGGATAGCAATCAGCCCCAGCATTTT. This codes for CASTRGDSNQPQHF. The chain joins TRBV6-5 to TRBJ1-5, with a possible D match to TRBD1 (5 bases). This CDR3 has 14 amino acids. With 7 bases removed from V and 0 bases from J, the gap between germline ends came to 10 bases. Germline V gene sequence: CDR1 MNHEY, CDR2 SVGAGI.